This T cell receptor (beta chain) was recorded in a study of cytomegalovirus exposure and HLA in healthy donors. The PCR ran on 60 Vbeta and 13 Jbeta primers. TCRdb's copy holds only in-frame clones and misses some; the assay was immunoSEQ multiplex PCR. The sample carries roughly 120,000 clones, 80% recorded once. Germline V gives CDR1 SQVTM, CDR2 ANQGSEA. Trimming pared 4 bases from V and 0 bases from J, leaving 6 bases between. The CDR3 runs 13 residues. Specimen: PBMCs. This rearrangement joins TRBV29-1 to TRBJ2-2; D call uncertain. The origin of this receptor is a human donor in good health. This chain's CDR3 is CSVVTANTGELFF. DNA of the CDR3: TGCAGCGTTGTAACAGCGAACACCGGGGAGCTGTTTTTT.